These 22 T cell receptor beta chains were sequenced from one sample in a study of CD8 T cells in ankylosing spondylitis. Using its own MiXCR run on the 5' RACE reads, TCRdb lists one record per CDR3 protein. The table lists 350,000 or so distinct CDR3 sequences, roughly 15% of them singletons. Sequencing was done on a sample of blood, either unsorted or a sorted T cell fraction (not recorded which). The origin of the receptors is a male donor with ankylosing spondylitis or in good health (not recorded which).

This clonotype was detected a few times. The chain carries TRBV5-1 and TRBJ1-2; D call uncertain. CDR3 length equals 15 residues. Germline-derived CDR1 and CDR2 are SGHRS and YFSETQ. The V end lost 3 bases, the J end lost 4 bases, and 16 bases lay between the germline ends. The CDR3 is CASSWSQVEIYGYTF. For the CDR3, the DNA is TGCGCCAGCAGCTGGTCGCAGGTGGAGATCTATGGCTACACCTTC.

The chain has TRBV3-1 and TRBJ2-2; D is undetermined. CDR3 length equals 12 residues. CDR1 and CDR2 from the germline V gene are LGHDT and YNNKEL (reference sequence). V was trimmed by 4 bases and J by 6 bases, leaving 6 bases between them. This CDR3 reads CASSPVAGELFF. For the CDR3, the DNA is TGTGCCAGCAGCCCCGTGGCCGGGGAGCTGTTTTTT.

This clonotype has just a few counts. The chain carries TRBV27 and TRBJ2-7; tentative D call: TRBD2 (6 bases). Trimming removed 6 bases at V and 0 bases at J, with 12 bases between. CDR1 is MNHEY, CDR2 SMNVEV, per germline (reference sequence). The CDR3 has 14 amino acids. The CDR3 DNA follows: TGTGCCAGCAGGGCCGGGAGCAGCTCCTACGAGCAGTACTTC. This codes for CASRAGSSSYEQYF.

This clonotype has more than one count but fewer than ten. V and J are TRBV10-3 and TRBJ2-5; D gene uncertain. Germline loops: CDR1 ENHRY, CDR2 SYGVKD. The ends were cut back, 3 bases at V and 5 bases at J, with 7 bases in the middle. The CDR3 spans 12 residues. The CDR3 nucleotides read TGTGCCATCAGTGAAGGCTCGGAGACCCAGTACTTC. Its protein product is CAISEGSETQYF.

Many counts were recorded for this clonotype. The J gene is TRBJ2-1, the V gene TRBV2; D gene unclear. CDR3 length: 11 residues. The ends were cut back, 4 bases at V and 10 bases at J, with 8 bases in the middle. Looked up from germline, CDR1 is SNHLY and CDR2 is FYNNEI. The CDR3: CASSVFREQFF. The CDR3 nucleotides are TGTGCCAGCAGTGTGTTCCGCGAGCAGTTCTTC.

This clonotype was seen only a few times. This sequence joins TRBV12-3 or TRBV12-4 and TRBJ1-2; 7 bases line up with TRBD1. Trimming at V came to 5 bases and at J to 2 bases, leaving 8 bases not matched to a gene. CDR3 length equals 15 residues. As DNA, the CDR3 is TGTGCCAGCAGTCCGACAGGGACATTGAACTATGGCTACACCTTC. It codes for CASSPTGTLNYGYTF.

This clonotype turned up a few times. A read error may explain this, as a much larger clone is one base away. The chain is built from TRBV9 and TRBJ1-1, with D hard to call. The CDR3 has 13 amino acids. With 0 bases removed from V and 0 bases from J, the gap between germline ends came to 3 bases. In germline, CDR1 is SGDLS, CDR2 YYNGEE. The CDR3 loop reads CASSVALNTEAFF. In nucleotides, the CDR3 is TGTGCCAGCAGCGTAGCCTTGAACACTGAAGCTTTCTTT.

The table lists this clonotype with a few counts. At one boundary the junction diverges from the germline segment, which might be a read error. The chain carries TRBV5-1 and TRBJ2-2; 9 nucleotides match TRBD2. Germline V CDR1 and CDR2: SGHRS, YFSETQ. The CDR3 has 17 amino acids. The CDR3 nucleotides read TGCGCCAGCAGACTCTCCGGGACTAGCAAAAACACCGGGGACCTGTTTTTT. As protein: CASRLSGTSKNTGDLFF. The full variable domain, rest sourced from reference TRBV5-1 and TRBJ2-2, is KAGVTQTPRYLIKTRGQQVTLSCSPISGHRSVSWYQQTPGQGLQFLFEYFSETQRNKGNFPGRFSGRQFSNSRSEMNVSTLELGDSALYLCASRLSGTSKNTGDLFFGEGSRLTVL.

This clonotype was counted only a few times. The V gene is TRBV6-1, the J gene TRBJ2-2, with 7 bases lining up with TRBD1. The V gene's germline CDR1 is MNHNS and CDR2 SASEGT. J lost 3 bases, V lost 4 bases, and 5 bases had no gene match. This CDR3 has 15 amino acids. The DNA for the CDR3 is TGTGCCAGCAGTGCTGGACAGGTCCACACCGGGGAGCTGTTTTTT. Translated: CASSAGQVHTGELFF.

There are a few counts of this clonotype. The chain carries TRBV6-5 and TRBJ2-2; D remains unclear. The CDR3 is 15 amino acids. The V gene lost 6 bases and the J gene lost 1 base, with 12 bases spanning the gap. From germline, CDR1 is MNHEY and CDR2 SVGAGI. The CDR3 loop is CASSYRTVNTGELFF. CDR3 in DNA: TGTGCCAGCAGCTATCGGACGGTGAACACCGGGGAGCTGTTTTTT.

This chain uses TRBV15 with TRBJ2-1; D may be TRBD2 (6 bases). The V gene's germline CDR1 is LNHNV and CDR2 YYDKDF (reference sequence). V shed 8 bases and J shed 8 bases, with 19 bases lying between them. The CDR3 sequence is 14 residues long. The CDR3 loop reads CATRRGGARDEQFF. The CDR3 DNA follows: TGTGCCACCCGGAGGGGCGGTGCCCGGGATGAGCAGTTCTTC.

This clonotype was detected a few times. This chain connects TRBV20-1 to TRBJ1-5; maybe TRBD1 (5 bases). V was trimmed by 6 bases and J by 0 bases, leaving 12 bases between them. This CDR3 spans 14 amino acids. Germline CDR1 is DFQATT and CDR2 is SNEGSKA (reference sequence). The DNA of the CDR3 is TGCAGTGCCTTGGGACTTAATAGCAATCAGCCCCAGCATTTT. This codes for CSALGLNSNQPQHF.

The rearrangement uses TRBV10-1 and TRBJ2-7, with TRBD1 matching 8 bases. The V gene's germline CDR1 is WNHNN and CDR2 SYGVQD (reference sequence). The V and J ends lost 6 bases and 3 bases, in that order; junction bases with no gene match: 4. The CDR3 runs 13 residues. The DNA for the CDR3 is TGCGCCAGCAGCGGGGACAGGCTCTACGAGCAGTACTTC. This translates into CASSGDRLYEQYF.

CDR3 sequence (DNA): TGTGCCAGCAGCTTTATCTCTGGACAGGGAATTCCTCACTCCTACAATGAGCAGTTCTTC. Its protein is CASSFISGQGIPHSYNEQFF. The rearrangement joins TRBV11-1 to TRBJ2-1; 8 nucleotides line up with TRBD1. V dropped 3 bases and J dropped 0; count of bases not matched to a gene: 16. The CDR3 covers 20 residues. Germline-derived CDR1 and CDR2 are SGHAT and FQDESV (reference sequence).

The chain joins TRBV20-1 to TRBJ1-6, with TRBD1 as a possible D gene (5 bases). V lost 1 base and J lost 7, with 20 bases in between. Germline loops: CDR1 DFQATT, CDR2 SNEGSKA (reference sequence). The CDR3 is made up of 17 amino acids. CDR3: CSARGSSGLSLNSPLHF. The DNA for the CDR3 is TGCAGTGCTAGAGGGTCGTCGGGGCTCAGTTTGAATTCACCCCTCCACTTT.

The chain uses TRBV29-1 and TRBJ2-6; D remains unclear. The CDR3 is 14 residues long. Germline CDR1 SQVTM, CDR2 ANQGSEA. V lost 6 bases and J 0 bases, leaving 9 bases between the germline ends. The CDR3 is CSVTLDSGANVLTF. The CDR3 coding sequence is TGCAGCGTAACTTTGGACTCTGGGGCCAACGTCCTGACTTTC.

This clonotype was detected a few times. CDR3 DNA: TGCAGTGCTAGAGTGGCAGGGAGCCACGAGCAGTACTTC. The encoded protein is CSARVAGSHEQYF. The chain employs TRBV20-1 and TRBJ2-7; D tentatively fits TRBD1 or TRBD2 (5 bases each). The CDR3 extends over 13 amino acids. V lost 1 base to trimming and J lost 5 bases, with 12 bases between them. Germline CDR1 reads DFQATT; CDR2 reads SNEGSKA (reference sequence).

The chain is built from TRBV10-2 and TRBJ1-1, with D unresolved. Trimming took 6 bases from V and 0 from J, leaving 20 bases between them. This CDR3 contains 17 residues. Germline V lookup: CDR1 WSHSY, CDR2 SAAADI. The CDR3 region is CASRQGRAPRVNTEAFF. DNA for the CDR3: TGCGCCAGCAGACAAGGACGGGCCCCGAGGGTGAACACTGAAGCTTTCTTT.

The chain uses TRBV12-3 or TRBV12-4 and TRBJ2-3; no reliable D call. The CDR3 loop spans 15 amino acids. Deletions cut 6 bases from V and 2 bases from J, with 15 bases between. CDR3: CASRTDWNPTDTQYF. The CDR3 DNA is TGTGCCAGCAGAACTGACTGGAACCCCACAGATACGCAGTATTTT.

This clonotype was picked up a small number of times. Here the CDR3 reads CASSLEGDRVNEQYF. The DNA of the CDR3 is TGCGCCAGCAGCTTGGAGGGGGACAGGGTAAACGAGCAGTACTTC. The chain links TRBV5-1 to TRBJ2-7; 9 bases are shared with TRBD1. The length of the CDR3 is 15 residues. V was pared by 0 bases and J by 5 bases, with 6 bases of the junction left unmatched. Germline lookup yields CDR1 SGHRS and CDR2 YFSETQ.

This clonotype showed up many times. The chain joins TRBV6-5 to TRBJ1-2; the D gene is possibly TRBD1 (6 bases). The germline V gene has CDR1 MNHEY and CDR2 SVGAGI. This CDR3 spans 13 amino acids. V lost 4 bases, J lost 1 base, and 7 bases lay in between. CDR3 protein: CASSSDSNYGYTF. DNA for the CDR3: TGTGCCAGCAGTTCGGACAGTAACTATGGCTACACCTTC.

This clonotype was detected a few times. The gene calls are TRBV10-3 and TRBJ2-7; 11 bases fit TRBD1. Germline V lookup: CDR1 ENHRY, CDR2 SYGVKD. This CDR3 region has 13 residues. With 7 bases clipped from V and 6 bases from J, the junction kept 5 bases outside the gene matches. This chain's CDR3 is CAIKGTGGAEQYF. CDR3 nucleotide sequence: TGTGCCATCAAAGGGACAGGGGGTGCCGAGCAGTACTTC.